The 9 T cell receptor beta chains below come from one sample, sequenced in a study of identifying expanded T cells in peripheral blood. Measured with immunoSEQ multiplex PCR; TCRdb has only the in-frame clones, and not every one. The table lists just under 65,000 clones, over 75% of them singletons. Sequencing used blood. Source of these receptors: a person aged 18 to 70 in good health.

This sequence joins TRBV30 and TRBJ1-4; D not resolved. Trimming took 5 bases from V and 5 from J, leaving 9 bases between them. Germline-derived CDR1 and CDR2 are GTSNPN and SVGIG (reference sequence). There are 12 residues in the CDR3. CDR3 sequence (DNA): TGTGCCTGGCGTAGGCTAAATGAAAAACTGTTTTTT. Translation: CAWRRLNEKLFF.

The chain combines TRBV18 with TRBJ2-2; D is possibly TRBD1 (7 bases). This CDR3 region has 17 residues. V lost 0 bases and J 0 bases, leaving 11 bases between the germline ends. The germline gives CDR1 KGHSH, CDR2 LQKENI. The CDR3 DNA reads TGTGCCAGCTCACCACCTGGAGGGGGCTCGAACACCGGGGAGCTGTTTTTT. This translates into CASSPPGGGSNTGELFF.

To note about this clone: This same CDR3 is encoded by further DNA sequences in the sample. The chain combines TRBV6-4 with TRBJ2-3; the D gene is possibly TRBD2 (6 bases). The germline V and J ends were trimmed by 2 bases and 0 bases, with 6 bases remaining between them. This CDR3 contains 14 residues. Germline CDR1 is MRHNA and CDR2 is SNTAGT. CDR3 amino acids: CASSDGTSTDTQYF. The CDR3 DNA follows: TGTGCCAGCAGTGACGGGACTAGCACAGATACGCAGTATTTT.

The CDR3 sequence is CASSPGAATNEKLFF. In DNA, the CDR3 is TGCGCCAGCAGCCCAGGGGCAGCAACTAATGAAAAACTGTTTTTT. The chain joins TRBV5-1 to TRBJ1-4; D may be TRBD1 (6 bases). The V and J ends lost 4 bases and 0 bases respectively, with 10 bases between them. The CDR3 runs to 15 residues. The germline V gene encodes CDR1 SGHRS and CDR2 YFSETQ.

V usage is TRBV7-3 and J usage is TRBJ2-6; weak D call: TRBD1 (6 bases). Germline CDR1 is SGHTA and CDR2 is FQGTGA. V lost 5 bases, J lost 1 base, and 12 bases lay in between. The CDR3 contains 16 residues. The CDR3: CASSQGRASGANVLTF. The CDR3 DNA reads TGTGCCAGCAGCCAGGGGCGGGCGTCTGGGGCCAACGTCCTGACTTTC.

CDR3 sequence (DNA): TGTGCCAGCAGCCCCCGGGACTTAAGAAACCAAGAGACCCAGTACTTC. Protein sequence: CASSPRDLRNQETQYF. This chain uses TRBV13 with TRBJ2-5; D may be TRBD2 (6 bases). Trimming pared 5 bases from V and 0 bases from J, leaving 16 bases between. The CDR3 contains 16 residues. Germline CDR1 PRHDT, CDR2 FYEKMQ (reference sequence).

This clone was recorded only once. The J gene is TRBJ2-7, the V gene TRBV10-1, with D possibly TRBD2 on 6 matching bases. With 6 bases removed from V and 5 bases from J, the gap between germline ends came to 11 bases. The V gene's germline CDR1 is WNHNN and CDR2 SYGVQD (reference sequence). The CDR3 loop spans 12 amino acids. CDR3 in DNA: TGCGCCAGCAGGGGCCCGGGGGACGAGCAGTACTTC. Translated: CASRGPGDEQYF.

The chain joins TRBV28 to TRBJ2-1; TRBD1 matches 11 bases. In germline, CDR1 is MDHEN, CDR2 SYDVKM. This CDR3 is built from 15 residues. The J segment lost 14 bases and the V segment lost 4 bases, leaving 13 bases of the junction unmatched. The CDR3 is CASSSTGTGGAGEFF. CDR3 DNA sequence: TGTGCCAGCAGTTCAACCGGGACAGGGGGAGCAGGGGAGTTCTTC.

The chain combines TRBV5-6 with TRBJ1-3; D not certain. The CDR3 totals 13 residues. CDR1 and CDR2 (germline): SGHDT, YYEEEE. The germline V and J ends were trimmed by 3 bases and 1 base, with 5 bases remaining between them. The DNA for the CDR3 is TGTGCCAGCAGCTCCATTTCTGGAAACACCATATATTTT. Encoded protein: CASSSISGNTIYF.